Here is one TCR beta chain with its context. Its matching antigen is unknown. Healthy Russian Caucasian donors spanned ages about 6 to 100 years. Isolation of PBMCs gave at least 7 million cells per sample. Next came a second PCR, run for about 6 to 11 cycles, which used a sample-barcoded 5' primer along with a J-beta primer mix. There were at least 3 million CDR3-containing paired-end reads obtained from each sample. One entry per CDR3 protein, called by TCRdb with MiXCR from the 5' RACE reads. This sample has hundreds of thousands of distinct CDR3 sequences; more than 40% occur once, and the top ten carry around 20%. The data originate from a study of blood T cells in healthy people across ages. Losses at the gene ends were 3 bases for V and 3 bases for J; bases not matched to a gene: 4. CDR3 size: 15 residues. Germline CDR1 reads MNHEY; CDR2 reads SVGAGI. Study conclusions and caveats: Long-lived donors carried more naive CD4+ cells and greater diversity than aged donors.

The sequence was collected from a woman aged 55-70 years in good health. The chain has TRBV6-5 and TRBJ2-2; TRBD2 matches at 7 bases. Specimen: blood. The CDR3 sequence: CASSYLADYTGELFF. As DNA, the CDR3 is TGTGCCAGCAGTTATCTAGCGGACTACACCGGGGAGCTGTTTTTT.